This T cell receptor beta chain emerged from a study of blood T cell repertoires in COVID-19. At the level of the study: The origin of the acute and convalescent COVID-19 samples was the United States, Italy and Spain.

Trimming removed 0 bases at V and 7 bases at J, with 10 bases between. Germline CDR1 reads SGDLS; CDR2 reads YYNGEE. CDR3 length: 13 residues. Repertoires were generated with immunoSEQ multiplex PCR, while TCRdb's copy carries only in-frame clones and drops some. The sample yields roughly 150,000 clones, 65% to 80% seen once. This clone was picked up one time. The sequencing sample was made of peripheral blood. The TCR comes from a man aged 60 to 75 with acute or convalescent COVID-19. This chain joins TRBV9 and TRBJ1-2; D is possibly TRBD1 (5 bases). DNA of the CDR3: TGTGCCAGCAGCGTAGTGGGGGGAGGTGGCTACACCTTC. Protein sequence: CASSVVGGGGYTF. Full variable domain (missing parts from reference TRBV9 and TRBJ1-2): DSGVTQTPKHLITATGQRVTLRCSPRSGDLSVYWYQQSLDQGLQFLIQYYNGEERAKGNILERFSAQQFPDLHSELNLSSLELGDSALYFCASSVVGGGGYTFGSGTRLTVV.